This T cell receptor beta chain was recorded in a study of T-cell reconstitution after alpha-beta-depleted transplantation in children. Germline V gene data show CDR1 as KGHSH and CDR2 as LQKENI. The CDR3 has 16 residues. Note on this clonotype: Sequence at one end of the junction differs from germline and may be a read error.

During its preparation, the TCRbeta library received unique molecular identifiers. From the PCR reads, TCRdb called clonotypes with MiXCR, one entry per CDR3 protein. The table includes more than 150,000 distinct CDR3 sequences, roughly 15% detected once. This sequence originates from a human donor who donated a stem cell graft to a child with acute lymphoblastic leukemia. This material consisted of PBMCs from the stem cell graft donor, taken from the stem cell graft. The chain couples TRBV18 to TRBJ1-1, with D uncertain. The CDR3 loop reads CGSSQPGKETGTEAFF. In DNA, the CDR3 is TGTGGCAGCTCCCAACCGGGTAAGGAGACGGGCACTGAAGCTTTCTTT.